This TCR beta chain emerged from a study of control samples from healthy donors and cancer patients. Measured with immunoSEQ multiplex PCR; TCRdb has only the in-frame clones, and not every one. The data hold 100,000 to 150,000 clones, with about 90% observed a single time. Germline CDR1 reads SGHRS; CDR2 reads YFSETQ. Trimming shortened V by 0 bases and J by 0 bases, and 3 bases separated the two germline ends. The CDR3 totals 13 residues. Sequencing was performed on blood. The receptor comes from a man between 18 and 29 years old in good health. This rearrangement joins TRBV5-1 to TRBJ1-1; D gene ambiguous. This chain's CDR3 is CASSLDLNTEAFF. As DNA, the CDR3 is TGCGCCAGCAGCTTGGACCTGAACACTGAAGCTTTCTTT.